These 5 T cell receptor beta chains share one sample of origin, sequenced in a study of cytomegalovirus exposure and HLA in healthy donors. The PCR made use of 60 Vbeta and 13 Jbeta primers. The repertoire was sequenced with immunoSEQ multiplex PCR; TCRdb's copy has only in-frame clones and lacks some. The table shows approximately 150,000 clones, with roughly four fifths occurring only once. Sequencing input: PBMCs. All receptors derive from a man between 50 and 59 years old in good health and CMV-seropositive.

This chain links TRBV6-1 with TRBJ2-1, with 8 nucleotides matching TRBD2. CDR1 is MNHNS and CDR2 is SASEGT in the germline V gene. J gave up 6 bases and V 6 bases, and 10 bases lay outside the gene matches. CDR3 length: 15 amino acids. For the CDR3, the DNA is TGTGCCAGCAGGCGACTAGCGCAGGGCCCCAATGAGCAGTTCTTC. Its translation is CASRRLAQGPNEQFF.

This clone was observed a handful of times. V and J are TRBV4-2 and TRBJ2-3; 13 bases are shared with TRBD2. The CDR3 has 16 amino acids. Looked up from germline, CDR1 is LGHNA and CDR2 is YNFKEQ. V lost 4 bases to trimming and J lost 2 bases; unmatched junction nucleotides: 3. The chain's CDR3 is CASSLGTSGITDTQYF. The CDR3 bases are TGTGCCAGCAGCCTCGGGACTAGCGGGATCACAGATACGCAGTATTTT.

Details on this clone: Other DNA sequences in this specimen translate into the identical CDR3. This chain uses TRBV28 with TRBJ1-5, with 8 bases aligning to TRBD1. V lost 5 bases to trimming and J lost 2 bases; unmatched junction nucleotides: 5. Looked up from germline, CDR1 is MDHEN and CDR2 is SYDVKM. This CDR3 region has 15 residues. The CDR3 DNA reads TGTGCCAGCAGTCTCGACAGGGGCCGCAATCAGCCCCAGCATTTT. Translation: CASSLDRGRNQPQHF.

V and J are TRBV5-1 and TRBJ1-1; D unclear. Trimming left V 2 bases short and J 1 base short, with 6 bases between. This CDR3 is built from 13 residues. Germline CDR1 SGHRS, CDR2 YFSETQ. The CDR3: CASSFEGNTEAFF. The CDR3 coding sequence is TGCGCCAGCAGCTTTGAGGGGAACACTGAAGCTTTCTTT.

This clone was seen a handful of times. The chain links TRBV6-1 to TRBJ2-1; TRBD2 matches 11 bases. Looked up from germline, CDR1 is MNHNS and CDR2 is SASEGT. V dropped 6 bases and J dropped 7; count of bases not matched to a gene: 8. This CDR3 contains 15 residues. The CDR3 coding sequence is TGTGCCAGCAGACCAACTAGCGGGAGTCCGAATGAGCAGTTCTTC. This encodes CASRPTSGSPNEQFF.